The 13 T cell receptor beta chains presented below share a single source sample, sequenced in a study of metastatic and nonmetastatic thyroid tumors. Each patient went into thyroid surgery without having received any treatment. TCRdb reprocessed the PCR reads via MiXCR. The table includes about 22,000 clones, approximately 35% detected once. The specimen was blood. Receptors were obtained from a male donor with papillary thyroid cancer or a benign thyroid nodule (not recorded which). Some clones in this sample may be carry-over from other donors' samples.

The table lists this clone with a count of one. The V call is TRBV11-2, the J call TRBJ2-7; possible D gene TRBD2, 5 bases. The V end lost 4 bases, the J end lost 3 bases, and 16 bases lay between the germline ends. Germline-derived CDR1 and CDR2 are SGHAT and FQNNGV. CDR3 length: 15 amino acids. As DNA, the CDR3 is TGTGCCAGCAGCTCACTTACCGGGATCGGCTACGAGCAGTACTTC. This gives the protein CASSSLTGIGYEQYF.

The chain links TRBV7-2 to TRBJ2-7; D may be TRBD1 (6 bases). Germline V gene lookup returns CDR1 SGHTA and CDR2 FQGNSA. Trimming stripped 6 bases from V and 7 bases from J, with 16 bases between. This CDR3 is 13 amino acids long. CDR3 loop: CASRVPGVGEQYF. CDR3 DNA: TGTGCCAGCAGAGTCCCAGGGGTCGGTGAGCAGTACTTC.

The chain combines TRBV4-2 with TRBJ2-1; D is perhaps TRBD2 (6 bases). Trimming stripped 0 bases from V and 6 bases from J, with 15 bases between. CDR1 LGHNA and CDR2 YNFKEQ come from the germline V gene. CDR3 length equals 16 residues. CDR3 protein: CASSQDGPSEPNEQFF. CDR3 nucleotide sequence: TGTGCCAGCAGCCAAGATGGACCTAGCGAGCCCAATGAGCAGTTCTTC.

The chain combines TRBV6-1 with TRBJ2-5; TRBD2 aligns across 7 bases. This CDR3 region has 15 residues. V gave up 3 bases and J gave up 1 base; unmatched junction bases: 5. In germline, CDR1 is MNHNS, CDR2 SASEGT. DNA of the CDR3: TGTGCCAGCAGTGATCTCAGCGGGACCCAAGAGACCCAGTACTTC. This sequence encodes CASSDLSGTQETQYF.

J is TRBJ2-1 and V is TRBV5-1; TRBD1 aligns across 11 bases. This CDR3 region has 14 residues. V was clipped by 5 bases and J by 6 bases; unmatched bases: 4. CDR1 and CDR2 from the germline V gene are SGHRS and YFSETQ. The CDR3 DNA sequence: TGCGCCAGCAGTTCAGGGACAGGGGGCAATGAGCAGTTCTTC. It translates to CASSSGTGGNEQFF.

The chain has TRBV28 and TRBJ2-5, with a possible D match to TRBD1 (6 bases). CDR3 length: 15 amino acids. The germline CDR1 and CDR2 sequences are MDHEN and SYDVKM. Trimming removed 8 bases from V and 3 bases from J, with 19 bases in between. CDR3 loop: CASGPRDMRKETQYF. In nucleotides, the CDR3 is TGTGCCAGCGGTCCTAGGGACATGAGAAAAGAGACCCAGTACTTC.

This clone was observed a handful of times. The chain uses TRBV6-1 and TRBJ2-3; a weak D match, TRBD2 (6 bases). CDR1 MNHNS and CDR2 SASEGT come from the germline V gene. The CDR3 totals 13 residues. V was trimmed by 5 bases and J by 3 bases, leaving 9 bases between them. CDR3 nucleotides: TGTGCCAGCAGTTTCGGGGGAACAGATACGCAGTATTTT. Amino acid sequence: CASSFGGTDTQYF.

The V gene is TRBV4-1, the J gene TRBJ1-5; weak D call: TRBD1 (5 bases). V shed 0 bases and J shed 7 bases, with 19 bases lying between them. Germline CDR1 MGHRA, CDR2 YSYEKL. The CDR3 consists of 17 residues. The CDR3 sequence: CASSQDSARGGGQPQHF. The DNA of the CDR3 is TGCGCCAGCAGCCAAGATTCGGCAAGGGGAGGAGGGCAGCCCCAGCATTTT.

The V call is TRBV4-1, the J call TRBJ2-7; perhaps TRBD1 as D (6 bases). The length of the CDR3 is 12 residues. V was trimmed by 4 bases and J by 4 bases, leaving 8 bases between them. The germline gives CDR1 MGHRA, CDR2 YSYEKL. DNA for the CDR3: TGCGCCAGCAGCCCGACAGGATACGAGCAGTACTTC. Its protein product is CASSPTGYEQYF.

This chain uses TRBV5-4 with TRBJ2-2; a possible D gene is TRBD1 (5 bases). The CDR3 runs 13 residues. Trimming removed 4 bases from V and 5 bases from J, with 9 bases in between. From germline, CDR1 is SGHNT and CDR2 YYREEE (reference sequence). The chain's CDR3 is CASSRTQTGELFF. Here the CDR3 DNA reads TGTGCCAGCAGCCGGACACAAACCGGGGAGCTGTTTTTT.

V is TRBV11-2 and J is TRBJ1-1, with a tentative D call TRBD1 (5 bases). V was clipped by 4 bases and J by 4 bases, with 16 bases between them. The germline V gene encodes CDR1 SGHAT and CDR2 FQNNGV. The CDR3 totals 15 residues. The CDR3 region has the DNA TGTGCCAGCAGCTCCCGATTAGGTGGGGCCACTGAAGCTTTCTTT. It specifies CASSSRLGGATEAFF.

This clone was detected ten times or more. This sequence joins TRBV19 and TRBJ2-1, with D unresolved. V lost 4 bases to trimming and J lost 6 bases, with 16 bases between them. This CDR3 region has 15 residues. Looked up from germline, CDR1 is LNHDA and CDR2 is SQIVND (reference sequence). As DNA, the CDR3 is TGTGCCAGTAGTACCCCAGCACCCCTAAGCAATGAGCAGTTCTTC. It encodes CASSTPAPLSNEQFF.

A few counts support this clone. In DNA form, the CDR3 reads TGTGCCAGCAGTTTATTAAGAGGGGCCGCCTATAATTCACCCCTCCACTTT. Translating gives CASSLLRGAAYNSPLHF. This chain uses TRBV27 with TRBJ1-6, with D maybe TRBD1 (5 bases). The V end lost 1 base, the J end lost 2 bases, and 12 bases lay between the germline ends. Germline V gives CDR1 MNHEY, CDR2 SMNVEV (reference sequence). This CDR3 has 17 residues.